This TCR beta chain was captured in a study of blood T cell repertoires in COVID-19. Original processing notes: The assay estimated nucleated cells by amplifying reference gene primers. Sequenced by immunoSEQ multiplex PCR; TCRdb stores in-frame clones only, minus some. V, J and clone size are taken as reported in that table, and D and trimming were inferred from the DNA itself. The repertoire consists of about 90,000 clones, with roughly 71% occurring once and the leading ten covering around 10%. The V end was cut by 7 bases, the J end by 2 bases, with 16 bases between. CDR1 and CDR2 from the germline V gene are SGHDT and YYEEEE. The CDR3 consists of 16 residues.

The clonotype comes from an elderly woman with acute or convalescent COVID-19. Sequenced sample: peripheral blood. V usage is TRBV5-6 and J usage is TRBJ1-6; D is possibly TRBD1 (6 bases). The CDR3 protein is CASQPPGAPYNSPLHF. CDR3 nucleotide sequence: TGTGCCAGCCAACCCCCAGGGGCACCCTATAATTCACCCCTCCACTTT. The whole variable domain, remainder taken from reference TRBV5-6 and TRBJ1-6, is DAGVTQSPTHLIKTRGQQVTLRCSPKSGHDTVSWYQQALGQGPQFIFQYYEEEERQRGNFPDRFSGHQFPNYSSELNVNALLLGDSALYLCASQPPGAPYNSPLHFGNGTRLTVT.